Presented here are 20 T cell receptor beta chains from one specimen sequenced in a study of a mutant IDH1 vaccine in newly diagnosed glioma. Antigens for these TCRs are unknown. Measured with immunoSEQ multiplex PCR; TCRdb has only the in-frame clones, and not every one. The repertoire includes tens of thousands of clones, approximately 80% of them detected once, and 6% to 6.5% sits in the top ten. The time point: week 23, last vaccination. Vaccination comprised doses that each held 300 ug of mutant IDH1 20-mer peptide, plus topical imiquimod. Material: PBMCs, obtained from a glioma patient whose treatment included an IDH1 peptide vaccine. Source of these receptors: a middle-aged man with glioma.

This chain links TRBV6-1 with TRBJ2-7; 7 bases match TRBD2. Trimming took 0 bases from V and 4 from J; bases not matched to a gene: 9. In germline, CDR1 is MNHNS, CDR2 SASEGT. This CDR3 has 16 amino acids. The CDR3 region is CASSEAGRAFVYEQYF. In nucleotides, the CDR3 is TGTGCCAGCAGTGAAGCGGGGAGGGCCTTCGTGTACGAGCAGTACTTC.

J is TRBJ1-5 and V is TRBV19; TRBD1 matches 10 bases. This CDR3 is built from 16 residues. J lost 6 bases, V lost 6 bases, and 11 bases had no gene match. In germline, CDR1 is LNHDA, CDR2 SQIVND (reference sequence). The CDR3 loop is CASRRQGQGISQPQHF. CDR3 coding DNA: TGTGCCAGTAGGCGCCAGGGACAGGGGATTAGTCAGCCCCAGCATTTT.

This clone appeared a single time. This chain links TRBV7-2 with TRBJ1-2; D is possibly TRBD1 (6 bases). V lost 1 base to trimming and J lost 0 bases, with 12 bases between them. Germline V gene sequence: CDR1 SGHTA, CDR2 FQGNSA. The CDR3 has 16 amino acids. The CDR3 DNA reads as TGTGCCAGCAGCTTAGGTCCAGGGACATCTAACTATGGCTACACCTTC. As protein: CASSLGPGTSNYGYTF.

Only a few counts were recorded for this clone. The chain joins TRBV27 to TRBJ2-4, with D perhaps matching TRBD1 (5 bases). CDR1 is MNHEY and CDR2 is SMNVEV in the germline V gene (reference sequence). V gave up 2 bases and J gave up 8 bases, with 13 bases separating them. CDR3 length: 14 residues. CDR3 loop: CASSLDGRAHIQYF. The CDR3 DNA reads TGTGCCAGCAGTTTAGATGGCAGGGCCCACATTCAGTACTTC.

The chain couples TRBV30 to TRBJ1-5; D might be TRBD1 (6 bases). With 0 bases removed from V and 4 bases from J, the gap between germline ends came to 13 bases. This CDR3 comprises 15 residues. The germline gives CDR1 GTSNPN, CDR2 SVGIG (reference sequence). The DNA for the CDR3 is TGTGCCTGGAGTGTAGGGGGTCACGGGAATCAGCCCCAGCATTTT. This encodes CAWSVGGHGNQPQHF.

This clone was counted once. V gene TRBV11-2 combines with J gene TRBJ2-2; 7 nucleotides align to TRBD2. V lost 7 bases, J lost 4 bases, and 9 bases stayed unmatched. Germline V gene sequence: CDR1 SGHAT, CDR2 FQNNGV. CDR3 length: 15 amino acids. In DNA form, the CDR3 reads TGTGCCAGCACCGTCCTCCCTAGCGGCACCGGGGAGCTGTTTTTT. Its translation: CASTVLPSGTGELFF.

The chain has TRBV4-1 and TRBJ1-5; 7 nucleotides match TRBD1. Germline CDR1 is MGHRA and CDR2 is YSYEKL. The V gene end was trimmed by 0 bases and the J gene end by 2 bases; junction bases not matched to a gene: 7. The CDR3 sequence is 17 residues long. The CDR3 is CASSQDRSGGGNQPQHF. CDR3 nucleotides: TGCGCCAGCAGCCAAGATAGGTCAGGGGGAGGCAATCAGCCCCAGCATTTT.

V gene TRBV5-1 combines with J gene TRBJ2-5; 10 nucleotides match TRBD2. The V and J ends lost 5 bases and 5 bases, in that order; junction bases with no gene match: 6. Germline CDR1 is SGHRS and CDR2 is YFSETQ. The CDR3 has 14 residues. CDR3 in DNA: TGCGCCAGCAGGGTCACTAGCGGGGTTGAGACCCAGTACTTC. It is translated as CASRVTSGVETQYF.

The rearrangement links TRBV5-1 to TRBJ2-7; 8 bases are a match to TRBD1. There are 14 residues in the CDR3. CDR1 and CDR2 (germline): SGHRS, YFSETQ. Losses at the gene ends were 6 bases for V and 5 bases for J; bases not matched to a gene: 10. CDR3 loop: CASTFDRGGDEQYF. In DNA form, the CDR3 reads TGCGCCAGCACTTTTGACAGGGGTGGAGACGAGCAGTACTTC.

This sequence joins TRBV6-5 and TRBJ1-2; weak D call: TRBD1 (5 bases). With 0 bases removed from V and 4 bases from J, the gap between germline ends came to 12 bases. Germline V CDR1 and CDR2: MNHEY, SVGAGI. The CDR3 totals 15 residues. CDR3: CASSYSTRGIYGYTF. CDR3 in DNA: TGTGCCAGCAGTTACTCGACTCGGGGGATCTATGGCTACACCTTC.

This clone was counted a few times. This chain connects TRBV6-5 to TRBJ2-1; D tentatively fits TRBD1 or TRBD2 (5 bases each). CDR1 MNHEY and CDR2 SVGAGI come from the germline V gene. V gave up 4 bases and J gave up 5 bases, with 9 bases separating them. The CDR3 spans 13 residues. The CDR3 is CASSWGTDNEQFF. In DNA form, the CDR3 reads TGTGCCAGCAGTTGGGGGACGGACAATGAGCAGTTCTTC.

The chain couples TRBV30 to TRBJ2-7, with no clear D. Germline lookup yields CDR1 GTSNPN and CDR2 SVGIG (reference sequence). V lost 2 bases and J lost 4, with 12 bases in between. The CDR3 is 13 amino acids. The CDR3 is CAWSTLSQYEQYF. CDR3 DNA: TGTGCCTGGAGTACCCTGAGTCAGTACGAGCAGTACTTC. The entire variable domain, with the rest obtained from reference TRBV30 and TRBJ2-7, is as follows: SQTIHQWPATLVQPVGSPLSLECTVEGTSNPNLYWYRQAAGRGLQLLFYSVGIGQISSEVPQNLSASRPQDRQFILSSKKLLLSDSGFYLCAWSTLSQYEQYFGPGTRLTVT.

The chain links TRBV30 to TRBJ1-4, with TRBD1 matching 9 bases. CDR1 GTSNPN and CDR2 SVGIG come from the germline V gene (reference sequence). The CDR3 is 15 residues long. The V gene end was trimmed by 5 bases and the J gene end by 8 bases; junction bases not matched to a gene: 12. The CDR3, as DNA: TGTGCCTGGGACCTACAGGGGGCGGTACGGGAAAAACTGTTTTTT. This encodes CAWDLQGAVREKLFF.

This CDR3 is CASSKQGFNQPQHF. CDR3 DNA: TGTGCCAGCAGCAAACAGGGATTCAATCAGCCCCAGCATTTT. The chain uses TRBV5-4 and TRBJ1-5; D is possibly TRBD1 (6 bases). The CDR3 has 14 residues. The ends were cut back, 4 bases at V and 3 bases at J, with 11 bases in the middle. Looked up from germline, CDR1 is SGHNT and CDR2 is YYREEE (reference sequence).

This clone occurred a few times. The CDR3 DNA follows: TGCAGCGTTGAAGAAAATAATCCCCAGGGAGCCGAGACCCAGTACTTC. Translation: CSVEENNPQGAETQYF. The chain combines TRBV29-1 with TRBJ2-5; D might be TRBD1 or TRBD2, each matching 5 bases. Germline values: CDR1 SQVTM, CDR2 ANQGSEA. CDR3 length equals 16 residues. V lost 0 bases and J lost 5, with 19 bases in between.

The chain recombines TRBV29-1 with TRBJ1-3; a possible D gene is TRBD1 (5 bases). The CDR3 has 15 residues. The V gene's germline CDR1 is SQVTM and CDR2 ANQGSEA. V lost 0 bases and J 2 bases, leaving 11 bases between the germline ends. The CDR3: CSVEDLGGAGNTIYF. CDR3 nucleotides: TGCAGCGTTGAAGATCTTGGGGGGGCTGGAAACACCATATATTTT.

This chain uses TRBV30 with TRBJ1-6, with 8 bases fitting TRBD1. The CDR3 loop spans 15 amino acids. The germline V gene has CDR1 GTSNPN and CDR2 SVGIG (reference sequence). Trimming cost V 5 bases and J 0 bases; bases outside gene matches: 3. The chain's CDR3 is CAWDRGVSYNSPLHF. DNA for the CDR3: TGTGCCTGGGACAGGGGAGTCTCCTATAATTCACCCCTCCACTTT. Full variable domain (remainder filled in from reference TRBV30 and TRBJ1-6): SQTIHQWPATLVQPVGSPLSLECTVEGTSNPNLYWYRQAAGRGLQLLFYSVGIGQISSEVPQNLSASRPQDRQFILSSKKLLLSDSGFYLCAWDRGVSYNSPLHFGNGTRLTVT.

The rearrangement joins TRBV9 to TRBJ1-2, with TRBD1 as a possible D gene (5 bases). This CDR3 spans 15 amino acids. Germline CDR1 and CDR2: SGDLS and YYNGEE. Trimming shortened V by 0 bases and J by 4 bases, and 13 bases separated the two germline ends. CDR3 in amino acids: CASSVAGVGAYGYTF. The DNA of the CDR3 is TGTGCCAGCAGCGTAGCTGGAGTAGGGGCCTATGGCTACACCTTC.

The chain uses TRBV7-6 and TRBJ2-7, with D perhaps matching TRBD2 (7 bases). CDR1 is SGHVS, CDR2 FNYEAQ, per germline. The CDR3 spans 13 residues. V was shortened by 5 bases and J by 5 bases, with 13 bases between the two germline ends. CDR3 region: CASSLGGLDEQYF. In DNA form, the CDR3 reads TGTGCCAGCAGCCTCGGGGGGCTCGACGAGCAGTACTTC.

In its sample, this clone was seen many times. The chain is built from TRBV2 and TRBJ1-4; unclear D gene. V lost 4 bases to trimming and J lost 10 bases, with 10 bases between them. This CDR3 region has 12 residues. Per the germline V gene, CDR1 is SNHLY and CDR2 is FYNNEI. The DNA of the CDR3 is TGTGCCAGCAGTGGACAAATGGGAAAACTGTTTTTT. Protein: CASSGQMGKLFF.